This TCR beta chain was recovered during a study of blood T cell repertoires in COVID-19. For the study at large: Italy, Spain and the United States were the sources of the convalescent and acute COVID-19 samples.

Authors' methods: Amplified reference gene primers provided the basis for estimating nucleated cell counts. The repertoire was sequenced with immunoSEQ multiplex PCR; TCRdb's copy has only in-frame clones and lacks some. V and J calls plus clone size are reproduced from that table; the DNA served to infer D and trimming. The table lists roughly 200,000 clones, roughly 82% of them singletons. Germline loops: CDR1 SGHVS, CDR2 FQNEAQ. V was pared by 5 bases and J by 0 bases, with 5 bases between. CDR3 length equals 13 residues. The chain employs TRBV7-8 and TRBJ2-4; no clear D gene. The material sequenced was peripheral blood. The receptor's source is a human donor in a cohort sampled during active COVID-19. CDR3 DNA: TGTGCCAGCAGCCGTCTAGCCAAAAACATTCAGTACTTC. Translated, it gives CASSRLAKNIQYF.